This T cell receptor (beta chain) was captured in a study of identical twins. Study outcomes and limitations: For out-of-frame alpha sequences shared by twins, low generation probability was in excess. Cord blood beta clonotypes that were abundant carried fewer insertions, and memory repertoires showed no such trend.

A single record per CDR3 protein comes from TCRdb applying MiXCR to the 5' RACE reads. The data show around 550,000 distinct CDR3 sequences, approximately 16% seen once. The CDR3 contains 15 residues. Germline values: CDR1 SQVTM, CDR2 ANQGSEA. Germline trimming cut 5 bases from V and 2 bases from J; bases unmatched to any gene: 7. On this clonotype: Its specificity is unknown.

The data also belong to a second study, concerning yellow fever vaccine responses in identical twins.

The clonotype originates from a woman younger than 30 in good health. The V and J genes are TRBV29-1 and TRBJ1-4, with 8 bases aligning to TRBD1. Source material: CD4+ T cells sorted from blood. The CDR3 DNA sequence: TGCAGCGTTCTGGACAGGGTAGGGACTAATGAAAAACTGTTTTTT. Translated: CSVLDRVGTNEKLFF.